Listed below are T cell receptor beta chains from one sample, sequenced in a study of sequential checkpoint blockade in melanoma. Sequencing was performed with immunoSEQ multiplex PCR; in TCRdb, only in-frame clones are kept and a portion is missing. The table records approximately 40,000 clones, just over 85% of them present only once. Material: CD8+ T cells sorted from blood (inferred from file names), obtained from a patient given nivolumab and ipilimumab in sequence. The receptors stem from a human donor with melanoma. Each CDR3 is given with its conserved first and last residue. A D gene is named only where the DNA matches it firmly. Only some rows state a clone size, as once, few, many or a class for expanded clones.

v_call	d_call	j_call	clone_size	cdr3_nt	cdr3_aa
TRBV28	NA	TRBJ1-5	NA	TGTGCCAGCAGGGCGGAGGTAGGAGTTCAGCCCCAGCATTTT	CASRAEVGVQPQHF
TRBV9	TRBD2	TRBJ2-1	NA	TGTGCCAGCAGTGCAATGGGACTAGCGGACTACAATGAGCAGTTCTTC	CASSAMGLADYNEQFF
TRBV29-1	NA	TRBJ1-1	NA	TGCAGCGGTGGGGCAAACACTGAAGCTTTCTTT	CSGGANTEAFF
TRBV6-6	NA	TRBJ2-4	NA	TGTGCCAGCAGTTACCTGGAGATTGGAAACATTCAGTACTTC	CASSYLEIGNIQYF
TRBV7-8	NA	TRBJ2-7	NA	TGTGCCAGCAGCTTTACAGGGAATGGCTACGAGCAGTACTTC	CASSFTGNGYEQYF
TRBV9	NA	TRBJ1-5	once	TGTGCCAGCAGCGCCAGGGGATTGAGCAATCAGCCCCAGCATTTT	CASSARGLSNQPQHF
TRBV30	NA	TRBJ1-1	NA	TGTGCCTGGAGCTGGGGGACCGGGGGCACTGAAGCTTTCTTT	CAWSWGTGGTEAFF
TRBV9	TRBD2	TRBJ2-2	NA	TGTGCCAGCAGCGACCCCACTAGCGGATACACCGGGGAGCTGTTTTTT	CASSDPTSGYTGELFF
TRBV28	TRBD1	TRBJ2-2	once	TGTGCCAGCAGGGTGGCCAGGGGGCACACCGGGGAGCTGTTTTTT	CASRVARGHTGELFF
TRBV9	TRBD1	TRBJ2-3	NA	TGTGCCAGCAGCCCCAGGGACAGGGACACAGATACGCAGTATTTT	CASSPRDRDTDTQYF
TRBV9	NA	TRBJ1-2	NA	TGTGCCAGCAGCGCACAGGGACGTGGCTACACCTTC	CASSAQGRGYTF
TRBV27	NA	TRBJ2-1	NA	TGTGCCAGCAGTTTATATCCGCGGCACAATGAGCAGTTCTTC	CASSLYPRHNEQFF
TRBV5-1	NA	TRBJ1-1	NA	TGCGCCAGCAGCTTTCAGGAAAGGCTCACTGAAGCTTTCTTT	CASSFQERLTEAFF
TRBV4-2	NA	TRBJ2-5	NA	TGTGCCAGCAGCCAAGACAGGGAGGTGGAGACCCAGTACTTC	CASSQDREVETQYF
TRBV4-1	NA	TRBJ1-5	medium-sized	TGCGCCAGCAGCCAAGATATCGGGAGAGGGAGAAGCAATCAGCCCCAGCATTTT	CASSQDIGRGRSNQPQHF
TRBV19	NA	TRBJ1-5	NA	TGTGCCAGTAGTATGGGGGGTTACAGCAATCAGCCCCAGCATTTT	CASSMGGYSNQPQHF
TRBV28	TRBD1	TRBJ2-7	NA	TGTGCCAGCAGCTTGAGGGGGACAGTTTACGAGCAGTACTTC	CASSLRGTVYEQYF
TRBV29-1	NA	TRBJ2-7	NA	TGCAGCGTTGAAGAGAACTCCTACGAGCAGTACTTC	CSVEENSYEQYF
TRBV6-5	NA	TRBJ1-2	once	TGTGCCAGCAGTTCCCCTTGGAGTTCTAACTATGGCTACACCTTC	CASSSPWSSNYGYTF
TRBV7-3	NA	TRBJ2-1	NA	TGTGCCAGCAGCTTCCCCGGACTAACCAATGAGCAGTTCTTC	CASSFPGLTNEQFF
TRBV29-1	TRBD2	TRBJ2-7	NA	TGCAGCGTTGAATTTCTAGCGGGGAATACCTACGAGCAGTACTTC	CSVEFLAGNTYEQYF
TRBV4-1	NA	TRBJ2-3	NA	TGCGCCAGCAGCCAAGGGACAGGCACAGATACGCAGTATTTT	CASSQGTGTDTQYF
TRBV4-1	NA	TRBJ2-3	NA	TGCGCCAGCAGCCAAAAAGACAGAGCAGGAGATACGCAGTATTTT	CASSQKDRAGDTQYF
TRBV27	TRBD1	TRBJ1-1	NA	TGTGCCAGCAGTTCCTCGACAGGGTTGAACACTGAAGCTTTCTTT	CASSSSTGLNTEAFF
TRBV9	NA	TRBJ2-2	NA	TGTGCCAGCAGCTCTGGGCTAAACACCGGGGAGCTGTTTTTT	CASSSGLNTGELFF
TRBV27	TRBD1	TRBJ2-7	NA	TGTGCCAGCAAAGGGACAGGGATCTACGAGCAGTACTTC	CASKGTGIYEQYF
TRBV5-1	TRBD1	TRBJ2-1	few	TGCGCCAGCAGCCTAGACAGGGGCGCCTACAATGAGCAGTTCTTC	CASSLDRGAYNEQFF
TRBV19	TRBD2	TRBJ2-1	NA	TGTGCCAGTAGTATAGCGGGGGAGGGCCCCTTCAATGAGCAGTTCTTC	CASSIAGEGPFNEQFF
TRBV15	NA	TRBJ1-2	NA	TGTGCCACCAGCAGAGACGCGTCGAGGTCATATGGCTACACCTTC	CATSRDASRSYGYTF
TRBV27	NA	TRBJ2-2	NA	TGTGCCAGCAGTTTCGGTCAGGGCTTGGAGCTGTTTTTT	CASSFGQGLELFF
TRBV7-2	NA	TRBJ1-3	NA	TGTGCCAGCAGCCCTCTTCTGGGAAACACCATATATTTT	CASSPLLGNTIYF
TRBV9	TRBD1	TRBJ2-7	NA	TGTGCCAGCAGCGAGTCTGAGGACAGGTCCGAGACCTACGAGCAGTACTTC	CASSESEDRSETYEQYF
TRBV7-2	TRBD1	TRBJ1-1	once	TGTGCCAGCACCTTGGGACAGGGTGCAACTGAAGCTTTCTTT	CASTLGQGATEAFF
TRBV7-9	TRBD1	TRBJ2-1	NA	TGTGCCAGCAGCGGCCGGGACAGGGCGGTCAATGAGCAGTTCTTC	CASSGRDRAVNEQFF
TRBV9	TRBD1	TRBJ1-1	NA	TGTGCCAGCAGCGTAAGTTCAGGGGGCGCCCCTGAAGCTTTCTTT	CASSVSSGGAPEAFF
TRBV19	NA	TRBJ2-1	NA	TGTGCCAGTAGTAGATTATGGGTCCGGGGAGCCTACAATGAGCAGTTCTTC	CASSRLWVRGAYNEQFF
TRBV30	TRBD2	TRBJ2-5	medium-sized	TGTGCCTGGAGTGGGGGGTCTAGCGGTGGGATAGAGACCCAGTACTTC	CAWSGGSSGGIETQYF
TRBV30	NA	TRBJ2-1	NA	TGTGCCTCCACTTGGGTACGGGACAATGAGCAGTTCTTC	CASTWVRDNEQFF
TRBV28	TRBD1	TRBJ1-2	NA	TGTGCCAGCAGTCGAGGACAGGGGCGGAACTATGGCTACACCTTC	CASSRGQGRNYGYTF
TRBV7-3	NA	TRBJ2-2	NA	TGTGCCAGCAGCCTTGGCAGGGAGCTGTTTTTT	CASSLGRELFF
TRBV19	NA	TRBJ1-2	NA	TGTGCCAGTAGGGAGGGGCTAGGAGGCTACACCTTC	CASREGLGGYTF
TRBV5-4	TRBD1	TRBJ2-1	NA	TGTGCCAGCAGCGCGGGACAGGGACAGTACAATGAGCAGTTCTTC	CASSAGQGQYNEQFF
TRBV15	NA	TRBJ2-4	NA	TGTGCCACCACCTCGCCAGGGTTGGACATTCAGTACTTC	CATTSPGLDIQYF
TRBV12-5	NA	TRBJ2-5	NA	TGTGCTAGTGGTTTGGTCACGGGAACTCCTCAAGAGACCCAGTACTTC	CASGLVTGTPQETQYF
TRBV7-3	NA	TRBJ2-2	NA	TGTGCCAGCAGCCACGGGGACACCGGGGAGCTGTTTTTT	CASSHGDTGELFF
TRBV27	NA	TRBJ2-3	NA	TGTGCCAGCAGAGAGCAGTCAGGAGATACGCAGTATTTT	CASREQSGDTQYF
TRBV27	NA	TRBJ1-2	NA	TGTGCCAGCAGCCCCCGGAGAGGGAATGGCTACACCTTC	CASSPRRGNGYTF
TRBV6-1	NA	TRBJ2-7	NA	TGTGCCAGCAGCAGTGAAGTTGGGCCCCCATACGAGCAGTACTTC	CASSSEVGPPYEQYF
TRBV7-8	NA	TRBJ2-7	NA	TGTGCCAGCAGCTTAGATCCAGGGTACACTTACGACGAGCAGTACTTC	CASSLDPGYTYDEQYF
TRBV5-1	NA	TRBJ2-7	NA	TGCGCCAGCAGCTTGGCCCAGGCCTACGAGCAGTACTTC	CASSLAQAYEQYF
TRBV5-6	TRBD1	TRBJ1-1	NA	TGTGCCAGCAGCCCGGACAGGGGGCTAAGTGGCGGCACTGAAGCTTTCTTT	CASSPDRGLSGGTEAFF
TRBV4-1	TRBD2	TRBJ2-7	NA	TGCGCCAGCAGCCAGCCGGGACTACACTACGAGCAGTACTTC	CASSQPGLHYEQYF